The rows below give T cell receptor beta chains drawn from one sample of a study of control samples from healthy donors and cancer patients. The repertoire was sequenced with immunoSEQ multiplex PCR; TCRdb's copy has only in-frame clones and lacks some. The sample has 150,000 or so clones; under 95% are singletons. Input material: blood. These receptor sequences come from a man between 18 and 35 years old in good health. Both conserved end residues are trimmed from each CDR3. Fields, in order: J gene, V gene, CDR3 protein.

>TRBJ2-5|TRBV20-1
SASTGRETQY
>TRBJ2-4|TRBV7-8
ASSFLGEGGIQY
>TRBJ1-1|TRBV5-6
ASTSWGYGGTEAF
>TRBJ1-5|TRBV2
ASSESVQGQPQH
>TRBJ1-5|TRBV2
ASVDRGGQPQH
>TRBJ2-4|TRBV28
ASSLSSAGVNIQY
>TRBJ2-3|TRBV7-9
ASSRFSGGPSSTDTQY
>TRBJ1-5|TRBV7-8
ASSNPSNYQPQH
>TRBJ2-7|TRBV4-2
ASSQVPDRESNEQY
>TRBJ2-1|TRBV4-3
ASSPSRGGEGHGDEQF
>TRBJ1-2|TRBV24-1
ATSDLSQNYGYT
>TRBJ1-1|TRBV14
ASSLMLDTEAF
>TRBJ1-2|TRBV7-9
ASSYNGATVI
>TRBJ1-2|TRBV6-5
ASSWSDGYGYT
>TRBJ1-5|TRBV10-2
ASTDRASNQPQH
>TRBJ1-1|TRBV9
ASSVGAGSGTEAF
>TRBJ1-4|TRBV30
ASGQETTNEKLF
>TRBJ2-7|TRBV5-5
ASSLGPLQGLYEQY
>TRBJ1-5|TRBV19
ASSMSGGNNQPQH
>TRBJ1-2|TRBV2
ASITGTGGDLDGYT
>TRBJ2-3|TRBV6-6
ASTVGVSTDTQY
>TRBJ2-2|TRBV7-3
ASSLLRTGELF
>TRBJ2-2|TRBV4-1
ASSRDPITGELF
>TRBJ2-7|TRBV28
ASSFRFVGGASGRVYEQY
>TRBJ2-3|TRBV3-1/TRBV3-2
ASSQDPGFTDTQY
>TRBJ1-6|TRBV2
ASSPPETGVDNSPLH
>TRBJ2-1|TRBV6-2/TRBV6-3
ASSASNRDEQF
>TRBJ2-3|TRBV30
AWRHGPTDTQY
>TRBJ2-7|TRBV5-1
ASSLAGTLAVLEQY
>TRBJ2-3|TRBV4-3
ASSQTHGPWDTQY
>TRBJ2-7|TRBV21-1
ASFRDVWYEQY
>TRBJ2-7|TRBV7-2
ASSPLDLSYEQY
>TRBJ2-1|TRBV5-1
ASKMGLEQF
>TRBJ1-2|TRBV20-1
SASRAGFNYGYT
>TRBJ2-1|TRBV27
ASSFGRGNEQF
>TRBJ2-3|TRBV4-2
ASSQEGGSTDTQY
>TRBJ1-1|TRBV12-3/TRBV12-4
ASSFNRITEAF
>TRBJ1-6|TRBV6-5
ASSRDSFNSPLH
>TRBJ1-2|TRBV4-2
ASSQGTGNYGYT
>TRBJ2-2|TRBV4-1
ASSQDYPWGDVTGELF
>TRBJ2-7|TRBV30
AWSDPPRGRIYEQY
>TRBJ1-2|TRBV4-2
ASSQPETGGLYGYT